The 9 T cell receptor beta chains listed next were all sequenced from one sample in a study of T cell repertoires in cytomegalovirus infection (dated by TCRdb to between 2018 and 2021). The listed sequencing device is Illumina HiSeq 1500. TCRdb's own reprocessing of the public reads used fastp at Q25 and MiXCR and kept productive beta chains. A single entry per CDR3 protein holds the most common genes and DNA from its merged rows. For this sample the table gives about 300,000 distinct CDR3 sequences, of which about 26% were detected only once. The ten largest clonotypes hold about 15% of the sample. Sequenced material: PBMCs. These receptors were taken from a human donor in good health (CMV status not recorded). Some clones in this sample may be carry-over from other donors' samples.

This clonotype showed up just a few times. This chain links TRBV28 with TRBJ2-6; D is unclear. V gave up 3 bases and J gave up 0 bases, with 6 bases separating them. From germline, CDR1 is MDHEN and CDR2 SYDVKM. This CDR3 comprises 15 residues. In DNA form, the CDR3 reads TGTGCCAGCAGTTTCCCAAGCTCTGGGGCCAACGTCCTGACTTTC. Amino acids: CASSFPSSGANVLTF.

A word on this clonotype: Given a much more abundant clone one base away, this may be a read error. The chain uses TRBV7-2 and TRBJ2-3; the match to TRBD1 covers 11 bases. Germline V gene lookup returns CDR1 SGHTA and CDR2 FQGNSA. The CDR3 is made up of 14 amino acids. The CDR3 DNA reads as TGTGCCAGCAGCCTGGACAGGGGGCTAGATACGCGGTATTTT. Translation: CASSLDRGLDTRYF. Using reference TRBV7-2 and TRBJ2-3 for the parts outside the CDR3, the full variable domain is GAGVSQSPSNKVTEKGKDVELRCDPISGHTALYWYRQSLGQGLEFLIYFQGNSAPDKSGLPSDRFSAERTGGSVSTLTIQRTQQEDSAVYLCASSLDRGLDTRYFGPGTRLTVL.

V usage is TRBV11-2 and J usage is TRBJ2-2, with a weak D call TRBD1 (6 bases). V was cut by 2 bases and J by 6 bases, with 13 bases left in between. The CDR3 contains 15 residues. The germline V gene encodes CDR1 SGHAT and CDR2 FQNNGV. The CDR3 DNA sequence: TGTGCCAGCAGCTTACTACAGGGTGTCTCCGGGGAGCTGTTTTTT. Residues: CASSLLQGVSGELFF.

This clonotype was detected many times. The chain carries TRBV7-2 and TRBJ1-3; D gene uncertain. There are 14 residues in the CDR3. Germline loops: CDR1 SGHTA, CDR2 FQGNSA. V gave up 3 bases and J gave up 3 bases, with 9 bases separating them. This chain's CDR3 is CASSFGRSGNTIYF. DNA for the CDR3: TGTGCCAGCAGCTTTGGACGGAGTGGAAACACCATATATTTT. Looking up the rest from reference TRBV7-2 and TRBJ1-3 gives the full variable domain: GAGVSQSPSNKVTEKGKDVELRCDPISGHTALYWYRQSLGQGLEFLIYFQGNSAPDKSGLPSDRFSAERTGGSVSTLTIQRTQQEDSAVYLCASSFGRSGNTIYFGEGSWLTVV.

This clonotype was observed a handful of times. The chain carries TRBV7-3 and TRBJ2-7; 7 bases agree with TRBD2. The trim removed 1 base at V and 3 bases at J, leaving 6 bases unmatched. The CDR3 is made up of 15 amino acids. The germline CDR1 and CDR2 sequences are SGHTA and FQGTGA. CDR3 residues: CASSLKASGVYEQYF. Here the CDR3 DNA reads TGTGCCAGCAGCTTAAAGGCGAGCGGGGTCTACGAGCAGTACTTC.

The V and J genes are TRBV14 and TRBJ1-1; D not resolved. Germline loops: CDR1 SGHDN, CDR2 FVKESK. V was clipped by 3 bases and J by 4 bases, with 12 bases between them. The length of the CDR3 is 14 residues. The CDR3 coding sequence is TGTGCCAGCAGCCAGGGGATTTGGACCACTGAAGCTTTCTTT. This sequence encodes CASSQGIWTTEAFF. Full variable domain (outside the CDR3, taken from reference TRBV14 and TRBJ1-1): EAGVTQFPSHSVIEKGQTVTLRCDPISGHDNLYWYRRVMGKEIKFLLHFVKESKQDESGMPNNRFLAERTGGTYSTLKVQPAELEDSGVYFCASSQGIWTTEAFFGQGTRLTVV.

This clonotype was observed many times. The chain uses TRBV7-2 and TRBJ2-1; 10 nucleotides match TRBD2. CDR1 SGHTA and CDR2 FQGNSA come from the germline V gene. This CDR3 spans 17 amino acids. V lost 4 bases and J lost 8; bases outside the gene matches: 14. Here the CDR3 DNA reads TGTGCCAGCAGCTCTCTCACCCTAGCGGGAGAAGAGCATGAGCAGTTCTTC. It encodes CASSSLTLAGEEHEQFF.

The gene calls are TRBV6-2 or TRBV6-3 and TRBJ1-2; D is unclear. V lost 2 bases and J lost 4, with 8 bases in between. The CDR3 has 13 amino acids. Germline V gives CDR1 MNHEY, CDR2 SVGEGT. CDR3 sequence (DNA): TGTGCCAGCAGTTACGCGGCGCCCTATGGCTACACCTTC. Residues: CASSYAAPYGYTF.

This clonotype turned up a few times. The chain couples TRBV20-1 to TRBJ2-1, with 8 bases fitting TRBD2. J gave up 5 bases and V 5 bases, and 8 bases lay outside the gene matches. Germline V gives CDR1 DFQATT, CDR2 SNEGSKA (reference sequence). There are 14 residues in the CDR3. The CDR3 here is CSAPKRGPNNEQFF. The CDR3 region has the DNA TGCAGTGCTCCCAAGCGGGGGCCAAACAATGAGCAGTTCTTC.